This T cell receptor beta chain was observed in a study of naive and memory T cell subsets. General observations from the study: This RNA-based method may be sensitive to activation-related transcript changes. Both skin biopsy types reportedly yielded TCRs, tuberculin sites far more.

There are many counts of this clonotype. What it binds is not known. This sample's treatment: skin biopsy from PPD injection site in Mantoux-positive individual. TCR cDNA received a 3' ligated oligonucleotide that carried a UMI. Input was 1 to 1000 ng of DNase-treated total RNA without cell sorting. The SP2 primer and nested alpha and beta constant region primers amplified ligated cDNA in four rounds. Each CDR3 protein is one row after TCRdb ran MiXCR on the UMI-ligation and nested PCR reads. The table shows about 30,000 distinct CDR3 sequences, with more than 6.5% occurring only once. Germline CDR1 is DFQATT and CDR2 is SNEGSKA (reference sequence). J gave up 4 bases and V 3 bases, and 4 bases lay outside the gene matches. The CDR3 extends over 13 amino acids.

This sample comprised skin, obtained from a tuberculin skin test site. The chain is built from TRBV20-1 and TRBJ2-7; 9 bases are shared with TRBD2. The sequence was obtained from an adult in good health. The CDR3 coding sequence is TGCAGTGCTAGGACTAGCGGTATATACGAGCAGTACTTC. Protein sequence: CSARTSGIYEQYF.